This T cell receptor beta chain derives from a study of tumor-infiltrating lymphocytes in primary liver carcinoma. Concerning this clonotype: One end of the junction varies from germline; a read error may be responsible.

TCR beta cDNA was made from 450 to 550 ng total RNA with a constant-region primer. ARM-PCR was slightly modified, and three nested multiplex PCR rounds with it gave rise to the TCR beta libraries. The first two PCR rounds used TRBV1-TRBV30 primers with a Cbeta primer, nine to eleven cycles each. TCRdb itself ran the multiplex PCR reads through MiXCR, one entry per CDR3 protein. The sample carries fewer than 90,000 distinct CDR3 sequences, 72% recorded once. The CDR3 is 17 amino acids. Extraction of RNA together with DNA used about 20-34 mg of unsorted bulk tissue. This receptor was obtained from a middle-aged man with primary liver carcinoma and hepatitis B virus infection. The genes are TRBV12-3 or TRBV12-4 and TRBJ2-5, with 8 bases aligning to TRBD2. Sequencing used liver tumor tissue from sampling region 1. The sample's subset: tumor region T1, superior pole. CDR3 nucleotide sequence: TGTGCCAACAGTTTGGAGAGTTACGGGAGGGCCGGGGAGACCCAGTACTTC. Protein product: CANSLESYGRAGETQYF.